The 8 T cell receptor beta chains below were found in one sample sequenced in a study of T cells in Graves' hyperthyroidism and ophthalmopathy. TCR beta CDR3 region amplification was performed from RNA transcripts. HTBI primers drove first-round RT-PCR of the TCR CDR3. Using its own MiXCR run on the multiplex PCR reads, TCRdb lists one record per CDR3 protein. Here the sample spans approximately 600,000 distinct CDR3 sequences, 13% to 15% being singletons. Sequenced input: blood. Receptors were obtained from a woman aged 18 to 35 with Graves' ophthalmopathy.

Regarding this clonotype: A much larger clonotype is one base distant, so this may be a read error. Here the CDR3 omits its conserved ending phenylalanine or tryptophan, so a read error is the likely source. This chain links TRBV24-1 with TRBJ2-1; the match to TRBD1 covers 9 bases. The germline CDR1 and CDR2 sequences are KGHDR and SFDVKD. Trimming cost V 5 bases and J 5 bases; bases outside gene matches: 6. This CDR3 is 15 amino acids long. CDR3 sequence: CATSGGTGKHNEQFL. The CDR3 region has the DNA TGTGCCACCAGTGGGGGGACAGGGAAGCACAATGAGCAGTTCCTC.

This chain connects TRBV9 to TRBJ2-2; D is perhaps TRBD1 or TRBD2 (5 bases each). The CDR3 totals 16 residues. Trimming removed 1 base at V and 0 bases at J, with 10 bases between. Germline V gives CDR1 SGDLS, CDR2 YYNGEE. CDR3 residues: CASSVRGGSNTGELFF. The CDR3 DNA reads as TGTGCCAGCAGCGTACGGGGCGGGTCGAACACCGGGGAGCTGTTTTTT.

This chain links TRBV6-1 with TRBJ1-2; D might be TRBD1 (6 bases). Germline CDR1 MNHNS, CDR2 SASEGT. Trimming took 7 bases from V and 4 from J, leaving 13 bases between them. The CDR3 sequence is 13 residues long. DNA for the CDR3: TGTGCCAGCACTACCGGGACAAGCTATGGCTACACCTTC. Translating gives CASTTGTSYGYTF.

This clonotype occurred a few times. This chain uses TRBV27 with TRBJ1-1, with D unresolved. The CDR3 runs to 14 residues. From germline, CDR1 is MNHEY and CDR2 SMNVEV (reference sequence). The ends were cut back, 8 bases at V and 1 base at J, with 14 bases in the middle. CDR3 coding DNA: TGTGCCAGCCTGACGGGGTCGGGGAACACTGAAGCTTTCTTT. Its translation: CASLTGSGNTEAFF.

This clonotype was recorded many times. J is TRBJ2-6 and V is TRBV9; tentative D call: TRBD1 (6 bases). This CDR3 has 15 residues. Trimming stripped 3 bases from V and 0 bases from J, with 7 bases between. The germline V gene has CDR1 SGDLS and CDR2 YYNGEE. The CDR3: CASSARGSGANVLTF. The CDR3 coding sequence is TGTGCCAGCAGCGCCAGGGGCTCTGGGGCCAACGTCCTGACTTTC.

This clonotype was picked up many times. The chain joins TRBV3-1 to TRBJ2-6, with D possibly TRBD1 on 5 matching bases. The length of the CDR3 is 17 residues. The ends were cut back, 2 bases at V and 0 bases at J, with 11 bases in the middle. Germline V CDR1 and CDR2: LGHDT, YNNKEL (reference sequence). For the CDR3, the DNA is TGTGCCAGCAGCCAACCCGACAGCATCTCTGGGGCCAACGTCCTGACTTTC. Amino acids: CASSQPDSISGANVLTF.

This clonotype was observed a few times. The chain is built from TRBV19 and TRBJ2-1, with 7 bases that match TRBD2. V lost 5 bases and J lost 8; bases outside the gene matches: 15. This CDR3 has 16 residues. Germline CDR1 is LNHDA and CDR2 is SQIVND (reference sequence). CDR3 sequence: CASSSIWGEGQDEQFF. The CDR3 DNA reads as TGTGCCAGTAGTTCAATTTGGGGGGAGGGCCAGGATGAGCAGTTCTTC.

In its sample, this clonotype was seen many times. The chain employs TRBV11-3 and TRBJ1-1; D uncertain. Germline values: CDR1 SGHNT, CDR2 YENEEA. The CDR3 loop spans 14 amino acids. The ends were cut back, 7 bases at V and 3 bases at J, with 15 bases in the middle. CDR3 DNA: TGTGCCAGCACGAGGACCGATTCGGACACTGAAGCTTTCTTT. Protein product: CASTRTDSDTEAFF.